This record covers a single T cell receptor beta chain. Other nucleotide sequences in the sample specify the same CDR3. The data belong to a study of blood T cell repertoires in COVID-19. The CDR3 has 13 amino acids. V dropped 1 base and J dropped 2 bases, with 8 bases sitting between them. Looked up from germline, CDR1 is GTSNPN and CDR2 is SVGIG (reference sequence). Original processing notes: Estimated nucleated cell counts came from reference gene primer amplification. The table came from immunoSEQ multiplex PCR; TCRdb's copy has only in-frame clones and leaves some out. From that table come the V and J calls and clone size; the DNA was used to work out D and trimming. The table includes fewer than 450,000 clones, less than 95% detected once.

This clonotype was obtained from a young man who had recovered from COVID-19. This rearrangement joins TRBV30 to TRBJ1-1; possible D gene TRBD1, 6 bases. Source material: PBMCs or T cells enriched from blood (not recorded which). CDR3 region: CAWSGTANTEAFF. The CDR3 nucleotides read TGTGCCTGGAGTGGGACAGCTAACACTGAAGCTTTCTTT.